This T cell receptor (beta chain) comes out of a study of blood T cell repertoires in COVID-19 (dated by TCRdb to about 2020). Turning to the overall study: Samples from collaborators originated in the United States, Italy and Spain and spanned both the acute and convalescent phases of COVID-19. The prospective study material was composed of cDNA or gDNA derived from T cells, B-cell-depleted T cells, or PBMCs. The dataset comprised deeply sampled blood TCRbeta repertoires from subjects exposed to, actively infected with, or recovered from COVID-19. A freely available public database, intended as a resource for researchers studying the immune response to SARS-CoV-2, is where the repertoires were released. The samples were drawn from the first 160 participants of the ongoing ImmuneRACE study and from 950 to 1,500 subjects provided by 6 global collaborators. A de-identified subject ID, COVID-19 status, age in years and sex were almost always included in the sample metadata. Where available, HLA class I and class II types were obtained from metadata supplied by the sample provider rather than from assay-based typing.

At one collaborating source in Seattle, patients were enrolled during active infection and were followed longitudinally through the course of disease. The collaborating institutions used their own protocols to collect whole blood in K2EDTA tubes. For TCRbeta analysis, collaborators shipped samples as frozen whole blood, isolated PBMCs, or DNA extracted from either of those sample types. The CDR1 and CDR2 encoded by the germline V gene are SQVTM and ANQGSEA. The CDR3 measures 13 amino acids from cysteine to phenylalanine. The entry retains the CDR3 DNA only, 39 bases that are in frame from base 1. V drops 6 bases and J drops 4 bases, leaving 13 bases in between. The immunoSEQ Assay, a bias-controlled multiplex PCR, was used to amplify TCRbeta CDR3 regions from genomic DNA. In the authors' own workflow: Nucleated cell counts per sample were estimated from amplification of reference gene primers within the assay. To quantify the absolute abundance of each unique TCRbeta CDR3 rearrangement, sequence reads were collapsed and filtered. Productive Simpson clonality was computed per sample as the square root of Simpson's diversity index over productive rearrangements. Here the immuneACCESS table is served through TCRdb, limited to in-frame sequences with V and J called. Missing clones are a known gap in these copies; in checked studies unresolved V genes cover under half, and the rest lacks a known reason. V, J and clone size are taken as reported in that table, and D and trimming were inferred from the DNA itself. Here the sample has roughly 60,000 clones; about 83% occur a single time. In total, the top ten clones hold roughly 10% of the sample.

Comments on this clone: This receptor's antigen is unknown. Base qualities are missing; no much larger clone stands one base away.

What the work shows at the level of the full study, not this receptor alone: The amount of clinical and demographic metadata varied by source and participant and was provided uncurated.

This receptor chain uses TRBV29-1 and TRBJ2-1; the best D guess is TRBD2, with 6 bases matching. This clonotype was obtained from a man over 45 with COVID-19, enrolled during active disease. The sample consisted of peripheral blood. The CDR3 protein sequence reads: CSVAKGLYNEQFF. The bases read TGCAGCGTCGCCAAGGGACTTTACAATGAGCAGTTCTTC.